This T cell receptor beta chain was profiled in a study of vaccination effects on CD4 cells after COVID-19. Study-wide context: Samples that were drawn after vaccination came a median of 72 days after the second dose. Study-level points and caveats: Marked clonal contraction was seen late after vaccination (in both infection- and vaccine-induced clones).

Points on this clone: Antigen unknown.

The CDR3 covers 16 residues. Germline V gives CDR1 SGHRS, CDR2 YFSETQ. The germline V and J ends were trimmed by 0 bases and 4 bases, with 13 bases remaining between them. ViraFEST expansion of antigen-specific CD4+ T cells with viral peptide pools preceded sequencing. Cultured cells yielded isolated CD4+ T cells after approximately nine days. All participants had two doses of either the BNT162b2 or mRNA-1273 vaccine. In the vaccine recipients, nucleocapsid antibodies were negative and there was no prior SARS-CoV-2 infection. Cultures of some 1.8 million PBMC per well contained about 11 IU/ml IL-2 plus 10 ug/ml peptides. Produced via immunoSEQ multiplex PCR; TCRdb's table is partial and in-frame only. The repertoire holds roughly 71,000 clones, 80% to 85% seen once, with 1.2% in the top ten.

The sequenced sample was CD4+ T cells from PBMCs cultured with HCoV-229E spike peptides, obtained after COVID-19 vaccination. The receptor comes from a human donor who received a COVID-19 vaccine. The chain carries TRBV5-1 and TRBJ2-2; maybe TRBD1 (5 bases). The CDR3 is CASSLARVSGTGELFF. DNA for the CDR3: TGCGCCAGCAGCTTGGCCAGGGTGTCAGGCACCGGGGAGCTGTTTTTT.